This passage covers 5 T cell receptor beta chains from one sample sequenced in a study of CD8 T cells in ankylosing spondylitis. Study findings and constraints: Within ankylosing spondylitis blood, a TCR beta motif made up of eight highly homologous variants appeared to be characteristic.

TCRdb re-derived calls from the 5' RACE reads in MiXCR, one entry per CDR3 protein. Among more than 100,000 distinct CDR3 sequences, roughly 18% were seen once, and the ten largest hold roughly 30%. Antigens for these TCRs are unknown. The sequenced material came from blood, either unsorted or a sorted T cell fraction (not recorded which). The receptor set was obtained from a male donor with ankylosing spondylitis.

In this sample, this clonotype turned up once. The chain links TRBV6-5 to TRBJ2-7; 7 positions agree with TRBD2. V dropped 2 bases and J dropped 7; count of bases not matched to a gene: 8. The CDR3 sequence is 14 residues long. Germline loops: CDR1 MNHEY, CDR2 SVGAGI. The CDR3 region is CASSYMGSGGEQYF. Here the CDR3 DNA reads TGTGCCAGCAGTTACATGGGATCCGGGGGGGAGCAGTACTTC.

As to this clonotype: Mismatch with germline at one junction end may stem from a read error. The V call is TRBV12-3 or TRBV12-4, the J call TRBJ2-7; TRBD2 matches at 14 bases. This CDR3 is 19 amino acids long. The CDR3, as DNA: TGTGCCAGTAGTTTAACTGGGGCCGGGACTAGCGGGAGTGGGTACGAGCAGTACTTC. It yields the protein CASSLTGAGTSGSGYEQYF.

The table lists this clonotype with a count of one. This chain connects TRBV18 to TRBJ2-3; a weak D match, TRBD1 (6 bases). Germline CDR1 and CDR2: KGHSH and LQKENI. This CDR3 has 14 residues. V dropped 3 bases and J dropped 3 bases, with 10 bases sitting between them. CDR3 residues: CASSPRTDTDTQYF. The CDR3 DNA follows: TGTGCCAGCTCACCCAGGACAGATACAGATACGCAGTATTTT.

The rearrangement uses TRBV28 and TRBJ2-2, with 7 bases aligning to TRBD2. The CDR3 contains 17 residues. The ends lost 3 bases at V and 1 base at J; junction bases unmatched: 8. Per the germline V gene, CDR1 is MDHEN and CDR2 is SYDVKM. Here the CDR3 reads CASSLTSTYMNTGELFF. Here the CDR3 DNA reads TGTGCCAGCAGTTTGACTAGCACCTATATGAACACCGGGGAGCTGTTTTTT.

The V call is TRBV12-3 or TRBV12-4, the J call TRBJ2-2; maybe TRBD2 (5 bases). The V gene lost 8 bases and the J gene lost 6 bases, with 7 bases spanning the gap. The CDR3 sequence is 11 residues long. The CDR3 sequence is CASGRAGELFF. The CDR3 DNA reads TGTGCCAGCGGGCGGGCCGGGGAGCTGTTTTTT.